This TCR beta chain comes out of a study of blood T cell repertoires in COVID-19. Libraries were prepared by immunoSEQ multiplex PCR; TCRdb keeps only in-frame clonotypes and omits some of them. This table holds 200,000 to 250,000 clones, approximately 90% found once. Germline V gene sequence: CDR1 SGDLS, CDR2 YYNGEE. Trimming removed 4 bases from V and 3 bases from J, with 17 bases in between. The length of the CDR3 is 15 residues. V usage is TRBV9 and J usage is TRBJ2-7, with D possibly TRBD1 on 6 matching bases. The origin of this receptor is a man in his thirties or forties with COVID-19, enrolled during active disease. Sequencing input: peripheral blood. DNA for the CDR3: TGTGCCAGCAGCCCCATAGGGGACACCAACTACGAGCAGTACTTC. Its translation: CASSPIGDTNYEQYF.